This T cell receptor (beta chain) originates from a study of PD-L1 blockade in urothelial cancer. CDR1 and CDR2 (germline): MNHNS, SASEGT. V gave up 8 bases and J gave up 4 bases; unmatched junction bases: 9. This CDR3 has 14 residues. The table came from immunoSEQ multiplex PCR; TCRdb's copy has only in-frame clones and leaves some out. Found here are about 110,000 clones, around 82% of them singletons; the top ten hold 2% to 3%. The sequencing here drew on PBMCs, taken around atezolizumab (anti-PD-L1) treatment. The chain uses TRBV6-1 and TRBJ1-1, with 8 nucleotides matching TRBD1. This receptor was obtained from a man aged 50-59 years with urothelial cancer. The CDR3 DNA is TGTGCCAGCGGTGGACAGGGTATTGTCACTGAAGCTTTCTTT. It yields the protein CASGGQGIVTEAFF.